This T cell receptor beta chain was observed in a study of vaccination effects on CD4 cells after COVID-19. Turning to the study itself: After expansion with viral peptide pools in the ViraFEST assay, antigen-specific CD4+ T cells were sequenced.

Sequenced by immunoSEQ multiplex PCR; TCRdb stores in-frame clones only, minus some. There are some 40,000 clones in the sample; about 81% occur only once, and less than 3.5% lies in the top ten. Researchers isolated CD4+ T cells once around 11 days of culture had elapsed. Study outcomes and limitations: Both infection-induced and vaccine-induced clones contracted markedly at late post-vaccination timepoints.

This clone came up a few times. Its antigen is unidentified. This sample comprised CD4+ T cells from PBMCs cultured without peptide, obtained before COVID-19 vaccination. The TCR comes from a human donor who received a COVID-19 vaccine.

In DNA form, the CDR3 reads TGTGCCAGCAGCTTAGAGGGGACAGTTTATGGCTACACCTTC. The encoded protein is CASSLEGTVYGYTF. This sequence joins TRBV7-9 and TRBJ1-2; 7 bases match TRBD1. In germline, CDR1 is SEHNR, CDR2 FQNEAQ (reference sequence). Trimming at V came to 1 base and at J to 5 bases, leaving 4 bases not matched to a gene. CDR3 length: 14 residues.